These 7 T cell receptor beta chains share one sample of origin, sequenced in a study of T cell changes during pregnancy in multiple sclerosis (dated by TCRdb to between 2019 and 2020). The library was generated by the immunoSEQ multiplex PCR assay. TCRdb re-hosts the immuneACCESS table, in-frame sequences only. Its copies lack some clones; in the studies checked, an unresolved V gene accounts for under half of them, and the cause for the rest is not known. This sample is represented by approximately 50,000 clones; approximately 90% of them were singletons. Around 0.53% of the sample lies in the top ten. The sequenced sample was CD4+ T cells from peripheral blood mononuclear cells, obtained after pregnancy. The source of these receptors is a female donor with multiple sclerosis, enrolled in a pregnancy study.

This clone was counted between two and nine times. The gene calls are TRBV7-8 and TRBJ2-7; D possibly corresponds to TRBD2 (5 bases). Germline CDR1 SGHVS, CDR2 FQNEAQ. CDR3 length: 13 amino acids. The ends were cut back, 5 bases at V and 4 bases at J, with 12 bases in the middle. The chain's CDR3 is CASSLGRDYEQYF. The DNA for the CDR3 is TGTGCCAGCAGCCTTGGACGGGATTACGAGCAGTACTTC.

This sequence joins TRBV5-1 and TRBJ2-2; TRBD2 agrees at 10 bases. V shed 4 bases, J shed 5 bases, and the junction held 8 bases outside the gene matches. This CDR3 has 16 residues. CDR1 is SGHRS and CDR2 is YFSETQ in the germline V gene. CDR3 coding DNA: TGCGCCAGCAGCCCCACCAGCGGGAGGGCAACCGGGGAGCTGTTTTTT. Amino acids: CASSPTSGRATGELFF.

This clone was picked up one time. CDR3 region: CSALARETQYF. The DNA for the CDR3 is TGCAGTGCATTAGCCCGGGAGACCCAGTACTTC. The rearrangement uses TRBV20-1 and TRBJ2-5, with D unclear. CDR3 size: 11 residues. Germline V gene sequence: CDR1 DFQATT, CDR2 SNEGSKA (reference sequence). V was trimmed by 6 bases and J by 5 bases, leaving 10 bases between them.

This clone was seen a single time. V gene TRBV2 combines with J gene TRBJ2-7, with a tentative D call TRBD1 (6 bases). Trimming left V 7 bases short and J 7 bases short, with 29 bases between. The CDR3 is 17 amino acids. Looked up from germline, CDR1 is SNHLY and CDR2 is FYNNEI. The CDR3 loop reads CASTPGQRYPLLREQYF. DNA of the CDR3: TGTGCCAGCACGCCGGGACAACGTTACCCACTGCTTCGGGAGCAGTACTTC.

This chain connects TRBV11-2 to TRBJ2-1, with D possibly TRBD2 on 5 matching bases. CDR3 length: 14 amino acids. Germline V gives CDR1 SGHAT, CDR2 FQNNGV. V lost 5 bases, J lost 0 bases, and 8 bases lay in between. The CDR3 nucleotides are TGTGCCAGCAGCCGTGACTACTCCTACAATGAGCAGTTCTTC. This encodes CASSRDYSYNEQFF.

The V gene is TRBV25-1, the J gene TRBJ2-1; 7 nucleotides line up with TRBD2. Unmatched junction bases numbered 12, after V lost 4 bases and J lost 9 bases. The CDR3 is 15 residues long. Germline V gives CDR1 MGHDK, CDR2 SYGVNS. The CDR3 loop is CASSALISGGSEQFF. Written as DNA, the CDR3 is TGTGCCAGCAGTGCCCTCATCTCGGGAGGAAGTGAGCAGTTCTTC.

A single count supports this clone. This sample also contains other DNA sequences that code for the same CDR3. The V gene is TRBV11-2, the J gene TRBJ2-5; 8 nucleotides match TRBD1. J was trimmed by 1 base and V by 1 base; bases with no gene match: 2. The V gene's germline CDR1 is SGHAT and CDR2 FQNNGV. CDR3 size: 15 residues. The CDR3 DNA reads as TGTGCCAGCAGCTTAGGCGACAGGGGCCAAGAGACCCAGTACTTC. Translated, it gives CASSLGDRGQETQYF.